The entry below describes one T cell receptor beta chain. Looked up from germline, CDR1 is LGHDT and CDR2 is YNNKEL (reference sequence). V lost 2 bases to trimming and J lost 5 bases; unmatched junction nucleotides: 5. CDR3 length: 15 amino acids. This record belongs to a study of blood T cell repertoires in COVID-19. Data came from immunoSEQ multiplex PCR; TCRdb stores just in-frame clones and leaves some out. This table holds under 500,000 clones, about 90% found once. Ages ranged from about 18 to 100 years, with residence in 24 US areas. Participants were placed into cohorts based on the clinical history they reported.

V is TRBV3-1 (or the pseudogene TRBV3-2) and J is TRBJ2-7, with TRBD2 matching 11 bases. The TCR originated in a woman aged 18-29 years with acute COVID-19. Sequenced material: PBMCs or T cells enriched from blood (not recorded which). The CDR3 spells CASSQMTSGENEQYF. CDR3 bases: TGTGCCAGCAGCCAAATGACTAGCGGGGAAAACGAGCAGTACTTC.